The clone carrying this T cell receptor beta chain was detected a few times. As yet, its antigen is unknown. This entry belongs to a study of CD8 T cells in ankylosing spondylitis. Overall study findings and caveats: Seemingly characteristic of ankylosing spondylitis blood was a TCR beta motif consisting of roughly 8 highly homologous variants. Disease-linked clones were reportedly significantly enriched in matched ankylosing spondylitis synovial fluid.

Library preparation for TCR beta used quantitative 5'-RACE with molecular barcodes. TCRdb recomputed calls from the 5' RACE reads with MiXCR, one row per CDR3 protein. In the table there are hundreds of thousands of distinct CDR3 sequences, over 8.5% of which are singletons. Input material: blood, either unsorted or a sorted T cell fraction (not recorded which). The source is a male donor with ankylosing spondylitis or in good health (not recorded which).

CDR3 DNA: TGTGCCAGCAAGGGGCAGGTCTCCTACAATGAGCAGTTCTTC. Translating gives CASKGQVSYNEQFF. The V call is TRBV28, the J call TRBJ2-1, with a tentative D call TRBD1 (5 bases). The CDR3 runs to 14 residues. The V and J ends lost 7 bases and 0 bases respectively, with 10 bases between them. Germline CDR1 and CDR2: MDHEN and SYDVKM.